This entry describes one T cell receptor (beta chain). Per the germline V gene, CDR1 is GTSNPN and CDR2 is SVGIG (reference sequence). The germline V and J ends were trimmed by 5 bases and 8 bases, with 12 bases remaining between them. CDR3 length: 11 amino acids. The entry originates in a study of Ad26.COV2.S vaccination and SARS-CoV-2 variants. Treatment defined: roughly 19 received Ad26.COV2.S at low or high dose, single or two shots; a few received placebo; per-sample allocation not given. Material that was analyzed had been drawn on day 63 after the first vaccine or placebo injection. Ad26 vector vaccine expressed Wuhan-strain SARS-CoV-2 spike. The protocol was immunoSEQ multiplex PCR, while the TCRdb copy is restricted to in-frame clones and leaves out a portion. The sample includes a few hundred thousand clones, roughly four fifths of them seen just once.

This TCR came from a person between 18 and 59 years old who received the Ad26.COV2.S COVID-19 vaccine or a placebo. V and J are TRBV30 and TRBJ1-1; D remains unclear. The sample in question was peripheral blood, obtained in a trial of Ad26.COV2.S vaccine versus placebo. The CDR3 here is CAWGRMNEAFF. As DNA, the CDR3 is TGTGCCTGGGGCCGGATGAACGAAGCTTTCTTT.